Below, 21 T cell receptor beta chains from the same sample are listed, as sequenced in a study of T cells in narcolepsy. Measured with immunoSEQ multiplex PCR; TCRdb has only the in-frame clones, and not every one. The sample has approximately 40,000 clones, approximately 89% seen once; the top ten hold roughly 1.2%. The sequencing sample was made of CD45RA- memory CD4+ T cells from PBMCs. These receptors originate from a human donor with narcolepsy.

The V gene is TRBV2, the J gene TRBJ1-1; D unclear. Trimming removed 6 bases from V and 1 base from J, with 15 bases in between. Germline CDR1 SNHLY, CDR2 FYNNEI. The CDR3 is 15 residues long. In nucleotides, the CDR3 is TGTGCCAGCAGAATCCAGGCGCCGGGGAACACTGAAGCTTTCTTT. As protein: CASRIQAPGNTEAFF.

The chain has TRBV19 and TRBJ1-2; D unclear. The CDR3 extends over 14 amino acids. Per germline, CDR1 LNHDA and CDR2 SQIVND (reference sequence). Trimming took off 1 base at V and 2 bases at J, with 8 bases between the two ends. CDR3 amino acids: CASSIGLGNYGYTF. The DNA for the CDR3 is TGTGCCAGTAGTATAGGACTGGGGAACTATGGCTACACCTTC.

The V and J genes are TRBV6-1 and TRBJ2-3; 8 bases fit TRBD2. The CDR3 contains 17 residues. The germline gives CDR1 MNHNS, CDR2 SASEGT. Trimming took 2 bases from V and 2 from J; bases not matched to a gene: 9. The CDR3 DNA follows: TGTGCCAGCAGTGAACCGCTGACTAGCGACGACACAGATACGCAGTATTTT. Its protein product is CASSEPLTSDDTDTQYF.

The J gene is TRBJ2-1, the V gene TRBV19; D might be TRBD1 (6 bases). There are 16 residues in the CDR3. The V gene's germline CDR1 is LNHDA and CDR2 SQIVND (reference sequence). Deletions cut 8 bases from V and 6 bases from J, with 23 bases between. The CDR3 reads CASQDQGTGQSNEQFF. CDR3 coding DNA: TGTGCCAGTCAAGATCAGGGGACCGGACAGTCCAATGAGCAGTTCTTC.

This chain joins TRBV7-6 and TRBJ1-1, with unresolved D. V was clipped by 1 base and J by 2 bases, with 8 bases between them. The germline CDR1 and CDR2 sequences are SGHVS and FNYEAQ. The CDR3 has 14 amino acids. The CDR3 bases are TGTGCCAGCAGCTTAGGGGTGACTAACACTGAAGCTTTCTTT. Encoded protein: CASSLGVTNTEAFF.

The V call is TRBV10-3, the J call TRBJ2-5; 10 bases are a match to TRBD2. This CDR3 comprises 17 residues. V was clipped by 2 bases and J by 1 base; unmatched bases: 7. Per the germline V gene, CDR1 is ENHRY and CDR2 is SYGVKD. The CDR3 DNA reads TGTGCCATCAGTGAGGGAAGTAGCGGGGGGTCCCAAGAGACCCAGTACTTC. Protein product: CAISEGSSGGSQETQYF.

The chain uses TRBV7-2 and TRBJ1-1; perhaps TRBD1 as D (6 bases). V was cut by 1 base and J by 7 bases, with 16 bases left in between. Germline V gene sequence: CDR1 SGHTA, CDR2 FQGNSA. The CDR3 contains 15 residues. DNA for the CDR3: TGTGCCAGCAGCTTAGGTGGGGCAGGGGAGGGTGAAGCTTTCTTT. The encoded protein is CASSLGGAGEGEAFF.

V and J are TRBV7-6 and TRBJ2-1; TRBD2 aligns across 10 bases. Germline CDR1 is SGHVS and CDR2 is FNYEAQ. This CDR3 has 13 residues. V was pared by 9 bases and J by 10 bases, with 9 bases of the junction left unmatched. CDR3 sequence reads: CASRTSGVEEQFF. CDR3 bases: TGTGCCAGTAGAACTAGCGGGGTGGAGGAGCAGTTCTTC.

This clone has a single count. The J gene is TRBJ2-3, the V gene TRBV28; D unclear. The CDR3 runs 11 residues. Trimming cost V 5 bases and J 10 bases, with 10 bases left between them. The germline V gene has CDR1 MDHEN and CDR2 SYDVKM. The CDR3 protein is CASSPLRAQYF. CDR3 bases: TGTGCCAGCAGTCCGCTTCGGGCGCAGTATTTT.

This clone is a singleton in its sample. The gene calls are TRBV5-7 and TRBJ2-3, with 9 bases identical to TRBD1. TRBV5-7 is an ORF, with its function uncertain. The trim removed 2 bases at V and 4 bases at J, leaving 5 bases unmatched. CDR3 length: 15 residues. This chain's CDR3 is CASSLIQGAPDTQYF. CDR3 DNA sequence: TGTGCCAGCAGCTTAATACAGGGGGCCCCAGATACGCAGTATTTT.

The chain couples TRBV10-3 to TRBJ2-2, with TRBD1 identical over 8 bases. V lost 5 bases and J lost 1; bases outside the gene matches: 6. This CDR3 contains 16 residues. Germline CDR1 reads ENHRY; CDR2 reads SYGVKD. The CDR3 protein is CAISSQQGGNTGELFF. The CDR3 coding sequence is TGTGCCATCAGTAGCCAACAGGGGGGGAACACCGGGGAGCTGTTTTTT.

This chain joins TRBV30 and TRBJ2-1, with 10 nucleotides matching TRBD2. Germline-derived CDR1 and CDR2 are GTSNPN and SVGIG (reference sequence). The length of the CDR3 is 15 residues. V dropped 2 bases and J dropped 5; count of bases not matched to a gene: 6. The CDR3 is CAWSSAGGHDNEQFF. The CDR3 region has the DNA TGTGCCTGGAGTTCAGCGGGAGGGCATGACAATGAGCAGTTCTTC.

A note on this clone: Relative to the germline gene, one junction end is altered; a read error may explain this. The same CDR3 arises from other DNA sequences in this sample as well. The chain is built from TRBV7-6 and TRBJ2-1, with D perhaps matching TRBD2 (6 bases). Per germline, CDR1 SGHVS and CDR2 FNYEAQ. The CDR3 runs 15 residues. CDR3 coding DNA: TGCGCCAGCAGCTCACCTCGCGGGACCTCCAATGAGCAGTTCTTC. Translation gives CASSSPRGTSNEQFF.

To note about this clone: The junction shows a germline mismatch at one end, possibly a read error. The rearrangement joins TRBV19 to TRBJ1-6; the match to TRBD1 covers 9 bases. This CDR3 has 18 residues. Germline V gene lookup returns CDR1 LNHDA and CDR2 SQIVND (reference sequence). The DNA of the CDR3 is TGTGCCAGCTCCCTGGGACAGGGAGTAACCTCCCATAATTCACCCCTCCACTTT. Translation gives CASSLGQGVTSHNSPLHF.

The J gene is TRBJ2-7, the V gene TRBV11-2; a weak D match, TRBD1 (7 bases). Trimming removed 5 bases at V and 3 bases at J, with 23 bases between. The CDR3 sequence is 17 residues long. The V gene's germline CDR1 is SGHAT and CDR2 FQNNGV. CDR3 nucleotide sequence: TGTGCCAGCAGCCCTATCCCGGGGGACAGTCGATACTACGAGCAGTACTTC. Amino acids: CASSPIPGDSRYYEQYF.

The chain joins TRBV14 to TRBJ2-7, with 9 bases that match TRBD2. Losses at the gene ends were 4 bases for V and 1 base for J; bases not matched to a gene: 8. Looked up from germline, CDR1 is SGHDN and CDR2 is FVKESK. The CDR3 covers 16 residues. CDR3 sequence: CASSPGLLAGSYEQYF. As DNA, the CDR3 is TGTGCCAGCAGCCCGGGTCTACTAGCGGGTTCCTACGAGCAGTACTTC.

The V gene is TRBV11-2, the J gene TRBJ2-3; possible D gene TRBD2, 7 bases. Trimming shortened V by 0 bases and J by 2 bases, and 15 bases separated the two germline ends. CDR1 is SGHAT, CDR2 FQNNGV, per germline. The CDR3 has 17 amino acids. The CDR3 protein is CASSLDLRGGPTDTQYF. CDR3 coding DNA: TGTGCCAGCAGCTTAGATCTGAGGGGGGGACCCACAGATACGCAGTATTTT.

The chain employs TRBV7-2 and TRBJ2-5, with TRBD1 identical over 8 bases. Germline-derived CDR1 and CDR2 are SGHTA and FQGNSA. The trim removed 5 bases at V and 5 bases at J, leaving 10 bases unmatched. The CDR3 is made up of 15 amino acids. The CDR3, as DNA: TGTGCCAGCAGCCTCGGACAGGGTGGTGGGGAGACCCAGTACTTC. Amino acids: CASSLGQGGGETQYF. Full variable domain (outside the CDR3, taken from reference TRBV7-2 and TRBJ2-5): GAGVSQSPSNKVTEKGKDVELRCDPISGHTALYWYRQSLGQGLEFLIYFQGNSAPDKSGLPSDRFSAERTGGSVSTLTIQRTQQEDSAVYLCASSLGQGGGETQYFGPGTRLLVL.

The chain is built from TRBV11-3 and TRBJ2-5, with unresolved D. The V end lost 0 bases, the J end lost 6 bases, and 11 bases lay between the germline ends. The CDR3 has 14 residues. Germline-derived CDR1 and CDR2 are SGHNT and YENEEA. The chain's CDR3 is CASSLEVSRKTQYF. As DNA, the CDR3 is TGTGCCAGCAGCTTAGAAGTCAGTCGTAAGACCCAGTACTTC.

The chain has TRBV25-1 and TRBJ1-1; TRBD1 aligns across 10 bases. With V trimmed by 5 bases and J by 10 bases, 7 bases remained unmatched. The CDR3 spans 13 residues. CDR1 and CDR2 (germline): MGHDK, SYGVNS. In DNA, the CDR3 is TGTGCCAGCAGTCGGGACAGGGGATCGGCAGCTTTCTTT. This gives the protein CASSRDRGSAAFF.

In DNA, the CDR3 is TGCAGTGCTAGCGAGTACAATGAGCAGTTCTTC. Amino acid sequence: CSASEYNEQFF. V usage is TRBV20-1 and J usage is TRBJ2-1; no reliable D call. The CDR3 loop spans 11 amino acids. Trimming removed 3 bases at V and 4 bases at J, with 4 bases between. Per the germline V gene, CDR1 is DFQATT and CDR2 is SNEGSKA (reference sequence).